The 30 T cell receptor beta chains in this list originate from one sample, sequenced in a study of immune heterogeneity within non-small cell lung tumors. A first 10-cycle multiplex round used 32 V-gene and 13 J-gene primers on TCR beta CDR3. TCRdb reprocessed the multiplex PCR reads with MiXCR, giving one entry per CDR3 protein. The repertoire has under 35,000 distinct CDR3 sequences, under 35% of them found once; the top ten carry around 3.9%. The template consisted of bulk tumor genomic DNA, with about 640 ng used per sample. Widely spaced biopsies, several per primary tumor, were obtained at surgery. With untreated, newly diagnosed non-small cell lung cancer, the patients went on to undergo curative surgery. The sample was lung tumor tissue. All receptors derive from a man aged 35-49 years with non-small cell lung cancer.

This rearrangement joins TRBV6-1 to TRBJ2-4, with 9 bases identical to TRBD1. This CDR3 region has 17 residues. CDR1 MNHNS and CDR2 SASEGT come from the germline V gene. V was clipped by 4 bases and J by 2 bases; unmatched bases: 9. The CDR3 is CASSASTGTGTKNIQYF. In DNA, the CDR3 is TGTGCCAGCAGTGCATCGACCGGGACAGGGACCAAAAACATTCAGTACTTC.

In its sample, this clonotype was seen many times. The chain uses TRBV15 and TRBJ2-7, with D uncertain. Trimming pared 0 bases from V and 4 bases from J, leaving 7 bases between. Germline V gene sequence: CDR1 LNHNV, CDR2 YYDKDF (reference sequence). The CDR3 contains 13 residues. CDR3 in amino acids: CATSRDAGYEQYF. CDR3 coding DNA: TGTGCCACCAGCAGAGATGCAGGTTACGAGCAGTACTTC.

This clonotype was seen a handful of times. The chain joins TRBV30 to TRBJ2-3; D uncertain. Germline CDR1 GTSNPN, CDR2 SVGIG (reference sequence). Trimming took off 1 base at V and 8 bases at J, with 7 bases between the two ends. There are 11 residues in the CDR3. The CDR3 region is CAWSEMGTQYF. The CDR3 DNA sequence: TGTGCCTGGAGTGAAATGGGTACGCAGTATTTT.

This chain joins TRBV7-9 and TRBJ2-5, with unresolved D. The germline V gene encodes CDR1 SEHNR and CDR2 FQNEAQ (reference sequence). This CDR3 spans 13 amino acids. The V gene lost 1 base and the J gene lost 5 bases, with 8 bases spanning the gap. In DNA form, the CDR3 reads TGTGCCAGCAGCTTAGGGGGTGGCGAGACCCAGTACTTC. Protein sequence: CASSLGGGETQYF.

V is TRBV4-1 and J is TRBJ1-1; weak D call: TRBD1 (6 bases). The germline gives CDR1 MGHRA, CDR2 YSYEKL. V dropped 4 bases and J dropped 3 bases, with 15 bases sitting between them. This CDR3 has 15 amino acids. CDR3: CASSPRGRGDTEAFF. In nucleotides, the CDR3 is TGCGCCAGCAGCCCCCGGGGGCGGGGGGACACTGAAGCTTTCTTT.

Ten or more counts support this clonotype. This chain uses TRBV9 with TRBJ1-3; a possible D gene is TRBD1 (5 bases). Per the germline V gene, CDR1 is SGDLS and CDR2 is YYNGEE. Deletions cut 4 bases from V and 0 bases from J, with 17 bases between. This CDR3 contains 17 residues. CDR3 sequence reads: CASSLHLGTDSGNTIYF. CDR3 nucleotide sequence: TGTGCCAGCAGCTTACACCTCGGGACGGACTCTGGAAACACCATATATTTT.

As concerns this clonotype: The junction differs from germline at one of its ends, possibly a read error. CDR3: CASGAGTSAHPDEKFF. The CDR3 nucleotides read TGTGCTAGTGGCGCTGGGACTAGCGCCCACCCGGATGAGAAGTTCTTC. The genes are TRBV12-5 and TRBJ2-1, with 10 positions matching TRBD2. Germline loops: CDR1 LGHNT, CDR2 FRNRAP. The CDR3 has 16 amino acids.

In regard to this clonotype: A read error may be the cause here, since a much bigger clone is one base away. V gene TRBV2 combines with J gene TRBJ2-7, with 9 nucleotides matching TRBD1. The CDR3 loop spans 15 amino acids. Per germline, CDR1 SNHLY and CDR2 FYNNEI. Trimming took 4 bases from V and 7 from J; bases not matched to a gene: 11. Written as DNA, the CDR3 is TGTGCCAGCAGTGGTGGGGACAGGGTTCCCCGTGAGCAGTACTTC. This gives the protein CASSGGDRVPREQYF.

The J gene is TRBJ1-3, the V gene TRBV27, with D possibly being TRBD1 (5 bases). The V gene's germline CDR1 is MNHEY and CDR2 SMNVEV (reference sequence). V was pared by 5 bases and J by 0 bases, with 20 bases between. The CDR3 has 18 residues. CDR3 region: CASSPPKTASYSGNTIYF. The CDR3 DNA reads TGTGCCAGCAGTCCCCCTAAGACAGCATCTTACTCTGGAAACACCATATATTTT.

V is TRBV7-3 and J is TRBJ1-1, with 9 bases fitting TRBD1. The CDR3 has 16 amino acids. V trimming: 2 bases; J trimming: 4 bases; junction bases outside the gene matches: 8. Germline V CDR1 and CDR2: SGHTA, FQGTGA. The CDR3 loop is CASSLAGGTGITEAFF. CDR3 nucleotide sequence: TGTGCCAGCAGCTTAGCGGGCGGGACAGGGATCACTGAAGCTTTCTTT.

This chain's CDR3 is CASLFAGVTQYF. DNA of the CDR3: TGTGCCAGCCTATTCGCCGGGGTTACGCAGTATTTT. V gene TRBV2 combines with J gene TRBJ2-3; D is possibly TRBD2 (5 bases). Deletions cut 8 bases from V and 8 bases from J, with 14 bases between. CDR1 SNHLY and CDR2 FYNNEI come from the germline V gene. CDR3 length equals 12 residues.

This clonotype was detected many times. This chain links TRBV19 with TRBJ2-7, with 10 positions matching TRBD2. CDR1 and CDR2 (germline): LNHDA, SQIVND (reference sequence). The CDR3 runs to 15 residues. Trimming at V came to 6 bases and at J to 5 bases, leaving 10 bases not matched to a gene. In DNA, the CDR3 is TGTGCCAGTAGCCACCCTAGCGGGAGTTCCAACGAGCAGTACTTC. Translating it yields CASSHPSGSSNEQYF.

The V gene is TRBV4-3, the J gene TRBJ2-4; D is uncertain. CDR1 LGHNA and CDR2 YSLEER come from the germline V gene. The V end was cut by 0 bases, the J end by 4 bases, with 7 bases between. The CDR3 extends over 14 amino acids. DNA of the CDR3: TGCGCCAGCAGCCAAGAGTACGGGAAAAACATTCAGTACTTC. It encodes CASSQEYGKNIQYF.

The CDR3, as DNA: TGCGCCAGCAGCACCACAGGGGACGGCAATCAGCCCCAGCATTTT. It specifies CASSTTGDGNQPQHF. The chain couples TRBV5-1 to TRBJ1-5; 7 bases align to TRBD1. The CDR3 has 15 amino acids. CDR1 and CDR2 (germline): SGHRS, YFSETQ. With V trimmed by 4 bases and J by 2 bases, 6 bases remained unmatched.

The chain employs TRBV6-1 and TRBJ2-5; D might be TRBD1 (6 bases). CDR1 and CDR2 (germline): MNHNS, SASEGT. Trimming took 7 bases from V and 4 from J, leaving 13 bases between them. The CDR3 has 13 amino acids. In DNA, the CDR3 is TGTGCCAGCACCCCGAGGGGGTTAGAGACCCAGTACTTC. This sequence encodes CASTPRGLETQYF.

The chain carries TRBV3-1 and TRBJ1-2, with 9 bases aligning to TRBD1. This CDR3 has 16 residues. CDR1 is LGHDT and CDR2 is YNNKEL in the germline V gene (reference sequence). V gave up 0 bases and J gave up 8 bases; unmatched junction bases: 10. The CDR3 DNA sequence: TGTGCCAGCAGCCAAGATCAATTACAGGGGGCTGGAGGCTACACCTTC. This sequence encodes CASSQDQLQGAGGYTF.

This clonotype was observed many times. The chain carries TRBV18 and TRBJ1-2, with TRBD1 matching over 7 bases. Trimming removed 3 bases from V and 5 bases from J; junction bases left unmatched: 9. Germline assignment: CDR1 KGHSH and CDR2 LQKENI. CDR3 length: 15 residues. CDR3 residues: CASSPAGGSLYGYTF. The CDR3, as DNA: TGTGCCAGCTCACCCGCAGGGGGATCTTTATATGGCTACACCTTC.

The chain uses TRBV30 and TRBJ1-3; D not resolved. This CDR3 is built from 15 residues. Trimming shortened V by 2 bases and J by 1 base, and 12 bases separated the two germline ends. The germline gives CDR1 GTSNPN, CDR2 SVGIG (reference sequence). The CDR3: CAWSRKGASGNTIYF. The CDR3 DNA reads TGTGCCTGGAGTCGAAAAGGAGCTTCTGGAAACACCATATATTTT.

With respect to this clonotype: This may be a read error: a much more frequent sequence differs by one nucleotide. This chain connects TRBV24-1 to TRBJ2-3, with D hard to call. The CDR3 contains 13 residues. The germline gives CDR1 KGHDR, CDR2 SFDVKD. Deletions cut 3 bases from V and 5 bases from J, with 8 bases between. For the CDR3, the DNA is TGTGCCACCAGTGATCCCTTCATAGATACGCAGTATTTT. Its protein is CATSDPFIDTQYF.

The chain is built from TRBV3-1 and TRBJ2-3, with 9 nucleotides matching TRBD2. The length of the CDR3 is 13 residues. Trimming removed 4 bases from V and 5 bases from J; junction bases left unmatched: 1. CDR1 is LGHDT and CDR2 is YNNKEL in the germline V gene (reference sequence). The CDR3, as DNA: TGTGCCAGCAGCCTAGCGGGAGTAGATACGCAGTATTTT. Protein product: CASSLAGVDTQYF.

This clonotype was seen once. A much larger clone differs by one base, so this may be a read error. This chain joins TRBV18 and TRBJ2-1; D not resolved. The CDR3 has 13 residues. In germline, CDR1 is KGHSH, CDR2 LQKENI. CDR3 in amino acids: CASSPGQLNDQFF. DNA of the CDR3: TGTGCCAGCTCACCCGGCCAGTTAAATGATCAGTTCTTC. Using reference TRBV18 and TRBJ2-1 for the parts outside the CDR3, the full variable domain is NAGVMQNPRHLVRRRGQEARLRCSPMKGHSHVYWYRQLPEEGLKFMVYLQKENIIDESGMPKERFSAEFPKEGPSILRIQQVVRGDSAAYFCASSPGQLNDQFFGPGTRLTVL.

This chain links TRBV4-2 with TRBJ1-1; D not resolved. Germline loops: CDR1 LGHNA, CDR2 YNFKEQ. V lost 6 bases and J lost 0, with 11 bases in between. The CDR3 spans 14 residues. The CDR3 region has the DNA TGTGCCAGCAGGCCGACTGGGATGAACACTGAAGCTTTCTTT. Translated, it gives CASRPTGMNTEAFF.

This clonotype was found a few times. The chain has TRBV20-1 and TRBJ2-1; the match to TRBD2 covers 9 bases. V lost 4 bases to trimming and J lost 8 bases; unmatched junction nucleotides: 6. There are 13 residues in the CDR3. Germline CDR1 reads DFQATT; CDR2 reads SNEGSKA (reference sequence). The CDR3: CSAKSSGKYEQFF. CDR3 DNA: TGCAGTGCTAAATCTAGCGGGAAATATGAGCAGTTCTTC.

This clonotype was counted once. Possible read error: a much larger clone is one base away. This chain joins TRBV12-3 or TRBV12-4 and TRBJ1-2, with 9 bases lining up with TRBD1. This CDR3 comprises 13 residues. The CDR3 sequence is CASRRTGGGGYNF. CDR3 bases: TGTGCCAGCAGGCGAACAGGGGGCGGGGGCTACAACTTC.

This clonotype is labeled as medium-sized (0.01 to 0.1%). The chain combines TRBV28 with TRBJ2-7; TRBD1 aligns across 11 bases. Germline lookup yields CDR1 MDHEN and CDR2 SYDVKM. J gave up 3 bases and V 6 bases, and 13 bases lay outside the gene matches. The CDR3 extends over 17 amino acids. The CDR3 is CASSPGGTGGGGYEQYF. CDR3 DNA sequence: TGTGCCAGCAGCCCTGGGGGGACAGGGGGAGGCGGCTACGAGCAGTACTTC.

For this clonotype: The junction does not match germline at one end; this may be a read error. V is TRBV5-5 and J is TRBJ2-6, with D tentatively TRBD2 (7 bases). Germline V gene lookup returns CDR1 SGHKS and CDR2 YYEKEE (reference sequence). The CDR3 is 18 amino acids. The CDR3 nucleotides read TGTGCCAGCAGCACGGGAGGACAGTTAGGCTCTGGGGCCAACATCCTGAATTTC. The encoded protein is CASSTGGQLGSGANILNF. Full variable domain (remainder filled in from reference TRBV5-5 and TRBJ2-6): DAGVTQSPTHLIKTRGQQVTLRCSPISGHKSVSWYQQVLGQGPQFIFQYYEKEERGRGNFPDRFSARQFPNYSSELNVNALLLGDSALYLCASSTGGQLGSGANILNFGAGSRLTVL.

To note about this clonotype: This may be a read error: a much more frequent sequence differs by one nucleotide. The conserved phenylalanine or tryptophan normally closing the CDR3 is absent here, so this likely arose from a read error. The chain carries TRBV6-2 or TRBV6-3 and TRBJ2-3; 8 bases are a match to TRBD2. CDR1 is MNHEY, CDR2 SVGEGT, per germline. The CDR3 contains 15 residues. This CDR3 reads CASSDSGTRTDTQYL. For the CDR3, the DNA is TGTGCCAGCAGTGACTCGGGGACTAGAACAGATACGCAGTATCTT.

This clonotype was detected a few times. The chain has TRBV4-1 and TRBJ2-2; D not resolved. CDR3 length equals 16 residues. Germline-derived CDR1 and CDR2 are MGHRA and YSYEKL. The ends were cut back, 1 base at V and 0 bases at J, with 9 bases in the middle. For the CDR3, the DNA is TGCGCCAGCAGCCAAGGGTCCCAGACGAACACCGGGGAGCTGTTTTTT. Its protein is CASSQGSQTNTGELFF.

The chain links TRBV19 to TRBJ2-3; TRBD1 is a possible D gene (7 bases). With 8 bases removed from V and 4 bases from J, the gap between germline ends came to 19 bases. This CDR3 comprises 15 residues. CDR1 is LNHDA, CDR2 SQIVND, per germline (reference sequence). The CDR3 DNA follows: TGTGCCAGTTCCTCGGTGGGCAGGGGGGCAGATACGCAGTATTTT. Amino acids: CASSSVGRGADTQYF.

Of note for this clonotype: A much bigger clone sits one base away, suggesting this may be a read error. The chain couples TRBV19 to TRBJ2-2; 7 bases agree with TRBD2. Germline loops: CDR1 LNHDA, CDR2 SQIVND (reference sequence). This CDR3 is 15 amino acids long. CDR3 amino acids: CASSSGTINTRELFF. The CDR3 nucleotides are TGTGCCAGTAGTTCCGGGACTATTAACACCAGGGAGCTGTTTTTT.